The clone carrying this T cell receptor (beta chain) was seen a few times. As yet, its antigen is unknown. These data are taken from a study of shared clonotypes between healthy human individuals. Study information: Participating donors consisted of a couple of women and a few men aged 18 to 49.

In replicate PCRs of sorted subsets, approximately 210 ng DNA, roughly 27,000 T cell genomes, was used. Repertoires were generated with immunoSEQ multiplex PCR, while TCRdb's copy carries only in-frame clones and drops some. This sample has approximately 320,000 clones, with around 87% found just once. Study outcomes and limitations: Owing to a small donor count, the genetic and exposure-history diversity represented was limited.

The receptor comes from a man aged 18-30 years in good health. Specimen: memory CD8+ T cells sorted from blood. The subset was: CD45RO+ cells pooled with CCR7-negative TemRA cells.

CDR3 nucleotides: TGTGCCAGCAGCTTAGATCAACCGGGACCCAGCGAGGAGACCCAGTACTTC. Encoded protein: CASSLDQPGPSEETQYF. The rearrangement links TRBV7-6 to TRBJ2-5, with D possibly being TRBD1 or TRBD2 (5 bases each). The V end lost 1 base, the J end lost 5 bases, and 20 bases lay between the germline ends. This CDR3 contains 17 residues. Germline loops: CDR1 SGHVS, CDR2 FNYEAQ. The full variable domain, its missing parts supplied by reference TRBV7-6 and TRBJ2-5, is GAGVSQSPRYKVTKRGQDVALRCDPISGHVSLYWYRQALGQGPEFLTYFNYEAQQDKSGLPNDRFSAERPEGSISTLTIQRTEQRDSAMYRCASSLDQPGPSEETQYFGPGTRLLVL.